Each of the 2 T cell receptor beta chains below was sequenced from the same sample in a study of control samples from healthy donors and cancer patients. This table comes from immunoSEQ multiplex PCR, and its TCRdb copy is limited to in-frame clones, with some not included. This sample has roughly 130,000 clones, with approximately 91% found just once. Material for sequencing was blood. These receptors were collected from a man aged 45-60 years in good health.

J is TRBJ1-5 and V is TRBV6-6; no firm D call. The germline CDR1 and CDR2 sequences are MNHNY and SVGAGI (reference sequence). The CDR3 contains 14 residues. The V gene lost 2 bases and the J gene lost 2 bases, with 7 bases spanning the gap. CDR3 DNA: TGTGCCAGCAGTTACAATCCGGGCAATCAGCCCCAGCATTTT. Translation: CASSYNPGNQPQHF.

CDR3 residues: CASEFSETQYF. CDR3 in DNA: TGTGCCAGCGAGTTTTCTGAGACCCAGTACTTC. The chain joins TRBV6-5 to TRBJ2-5; D not resolved. V was pared by 8 bases and J by 5 bases, with 9 bases between. Per germline, CDR1 MNHEY and CDR2 SVGAGI. The CDR3 has 11 residues.